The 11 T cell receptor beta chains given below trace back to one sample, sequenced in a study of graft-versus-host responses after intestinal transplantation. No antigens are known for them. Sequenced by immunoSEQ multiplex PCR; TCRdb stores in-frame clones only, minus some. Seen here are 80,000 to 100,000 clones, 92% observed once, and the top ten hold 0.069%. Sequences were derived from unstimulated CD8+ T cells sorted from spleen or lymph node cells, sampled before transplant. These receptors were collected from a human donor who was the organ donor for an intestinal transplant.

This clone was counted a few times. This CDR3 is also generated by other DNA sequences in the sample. The CDR3 nucleotides are TGTGCCACCAGAAGCTCCTACGAGCAGTACTTC. This translates into CATRSSYEQYF. J is TRBJ2-7 and V is TRBV19; D is unclear. The CDR3 sequence is 11 residues long. The germline CDR1 and CDR2 sequences are LNHDA and SQIVND (reference sequence). V was clipped by 10 bases and J by 0 bases, with 7 bases between them.

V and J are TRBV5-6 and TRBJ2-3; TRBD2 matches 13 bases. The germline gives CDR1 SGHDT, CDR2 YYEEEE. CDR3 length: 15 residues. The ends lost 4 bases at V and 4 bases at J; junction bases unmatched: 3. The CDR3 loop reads CASSPGLAGADTQYF. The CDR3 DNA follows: TGTGCCAGCAGCCCTGGACTAGCGGGGGCAGATACGCAGTATTTT.

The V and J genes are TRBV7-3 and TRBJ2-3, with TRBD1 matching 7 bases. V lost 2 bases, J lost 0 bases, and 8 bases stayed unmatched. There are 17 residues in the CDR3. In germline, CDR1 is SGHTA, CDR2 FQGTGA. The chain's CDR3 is CASSLVGSGGSTDTQYF. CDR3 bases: TGTGCCAGCAGCTTAGTAGGGTCAGGGGGAAGCACAGATACGCAGTATTTT.

CDR3 loop: CASSQVSVDTQYF. The CDR3 DNA sequence: TGCGCCAGCAGCCAAGTTTCGGTAGATACGCAGTATTTT. The rearrangement links TRBV4-1 to TRBJ2-3; D unresolved. V lost 1 base to trimming and J lost 5 bases, with 7 bases between them. The CDR3 extends over 13 amino acids. The germline gives CDR1 MGHRA, CDR2 YSYEKL.

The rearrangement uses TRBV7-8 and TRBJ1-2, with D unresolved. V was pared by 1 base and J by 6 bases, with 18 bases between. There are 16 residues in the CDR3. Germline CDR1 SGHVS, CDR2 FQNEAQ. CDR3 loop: CASSLEPHGVRDGYTF. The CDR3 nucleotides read TGTGCCAGCAGCTTAGAGCCCCACGGGGTTAGGGATGGCTACACCTTC.

CDR3 nucleotides: TGTGCCAGCCAAGACATCGACAGAAGCTACGAGCAGTACTTC. Its protein product is CASQDIDRSYEQYF. The rearrangement joins TRBV25-1 to TRBJ2-7; possible D gene TRBD1, 5 bases. This CDR3 contains 14 residues. Per germline, CDR1 MGHDK and CDR2 SYGVNS. With 8 bases removed from V and 3 bases from J, the gap between germline ends came to 17 bases.

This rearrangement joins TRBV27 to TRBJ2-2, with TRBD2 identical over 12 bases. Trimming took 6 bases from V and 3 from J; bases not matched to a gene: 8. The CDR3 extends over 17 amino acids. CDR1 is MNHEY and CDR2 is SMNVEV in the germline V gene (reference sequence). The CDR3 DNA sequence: TGTGCCAGCAGGCAACTAGCGGGAGGTATCTACACCGGGGAGCTGTTTTTT. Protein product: CASRQLAGGIYTGELFF.

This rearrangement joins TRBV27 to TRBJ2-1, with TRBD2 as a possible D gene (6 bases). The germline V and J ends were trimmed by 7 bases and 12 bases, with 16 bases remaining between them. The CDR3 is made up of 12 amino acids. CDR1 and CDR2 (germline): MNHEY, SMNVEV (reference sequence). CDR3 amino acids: CASTGEELVQFF. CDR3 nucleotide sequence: TGTGCCAGCACGGGAGAGGAGCTAGTGCAGTTCTTC.

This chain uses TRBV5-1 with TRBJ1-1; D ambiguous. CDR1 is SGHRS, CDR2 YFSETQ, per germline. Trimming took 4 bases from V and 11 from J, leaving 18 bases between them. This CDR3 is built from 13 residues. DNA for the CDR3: TGCGCCAGCAGCCCGGGGAGGTTATCAATGGCTTTCTTT. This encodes CASSPGRLSMAFF.

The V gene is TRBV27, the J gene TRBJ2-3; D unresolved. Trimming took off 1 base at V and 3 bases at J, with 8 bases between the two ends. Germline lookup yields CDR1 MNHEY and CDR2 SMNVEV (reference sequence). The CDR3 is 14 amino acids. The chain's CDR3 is CASSLLPNTDTQYF. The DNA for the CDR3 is TGTGCCAGCAGTTTATTACCTAATACAGATACGCAGTATTTT.

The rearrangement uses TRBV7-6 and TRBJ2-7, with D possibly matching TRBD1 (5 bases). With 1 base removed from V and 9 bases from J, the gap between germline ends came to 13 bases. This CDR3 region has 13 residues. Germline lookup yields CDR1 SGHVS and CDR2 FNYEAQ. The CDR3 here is CASSLGDPGLQYF. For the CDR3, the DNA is TGTGCCAGCAGCTTAGGCGATCCAGGGTTGCAGTACTTC.